A selection of T cell receptor beta chains follows, all from one sample in a study of cytomegalovirus exposure and HLA in healthy donors. Clones were sequenced by immunoSEQ multiplex PCR, and TCRdb holds only the in-frame ones, with some missing. The data show 99,000 or so clones, with 60% to 80% seen just once and 4.5% to 7% held by the top ten. The sequencing input was PBMCs. Receptors originate from a man aged 55 to 69 in good health and CMV-seropositive. CDR3s include the opening cysteine and the closing phenylalanine or tryptophan. D genes are given only for firm matches. Clone size is given for some rows only: seen once, a few or many times, or a class if the clone is expanded.

j_gene: TRBJ1-5
v_gene: TRBV27
abundance: -
d_gene: TRBD1
CDR3aa: CASSSPGQGVHQPQHF
CDR3nt: TGTGCCAGCAGTTCTCCGGGACAGGGTGTCCATCAGCCCCAGCATTTT

j_gene: TRBJ2-7
v_gene: TRBV18
abundance: -
d_gene: -
CDR3aa: CASSPVSPGTSYEQYF
CDR3nt: TGTGCCAGCTCACCGGTCTCGCCCGGGACATCATACGAGCAGTACTTC

j_gene: TRBJ2-7
v_gene: TRBV29-1
abundance: -
d_gene: -
CDR3aa: CSVEIQGREQYF
CDR3nt: TGCAGCGTTGAAATCCAGGGGCGCGAGCAGTACTTC

j_gene: TRBJ1-1
v_gene: TRBV7-9
abundance: -
d_gene: TRBD1
CDR3aa: CASSPTGVDTEAFF
CDR3nt: TGTGCCAGCAGCCCGACAGGGGTCGACACTGAAGCTTTCTTT

j_gene: TRBJ1-2
v_gene: TRBV7-2
abundance: -
d_gene: -
CDR3aa: CASSLSRTDNGYTF
CDR3nt: TGTGCCAGCAGCTTAAGCAGGACGGACAATGGCTACACCTTC

j_gene: TRBJ1-1
v_gene: TRBV28
abundance: -
d_gene: -
CDR3aa: CASRLMNTEAFF
CDR3nt: TGTGCCAGCAGACTAATGAACACTGAAGCTTTCTTT

j_gene: TRBJ1-5
v_gene: TRBV15
abundance: -
d_gene: TRBD1
CDR3aa: CATSRKSGGTIYSNQPQHF
CDR3nt: TGTGCCACCAGCAGAAAATCAGGGGGGACCATATATAGCAATCAGCCCCAGCATTTT

j_gene: TRBJ2-7
v_gene: TRBV23-1
abundance: -
d_gene: TRBD1
CDR3aa: CASSQRTVGQGSYEQYF
CDR3nt: TGCGCCAGCAGTCAAAGGACGGTGGGACAGGGTTCGTACGAGCAGTACTTC

j_gene: TRBJ1-3
v_gene: TRBV6-5
abundance: -
d_gene: -
CDR3aa: CASGLLGGKGNTIYF
CDR3nt: TGTGCCAGCGGCCTACTGGGAGGGAAAGGAAACACCATATATTTT

j_gene: TRBJ2-2
v_gene: TRBV12-5
abundance: -
d_gene: TRBD1
CDR3aa: CASGRPGQSYTGELFF
CDR3nt: TGTGCTAGTGGTCGACCGGGACAGAGCTACACCGGGGAGCTGTTTTTT

j_gene: TRBJ2-3
v_gene: TRBV9
abundance: -
d_gene: TRBD2
CDR3aa: CASSAGLGTDTQYF
CDR3nt: TGTGCCAGCAGCGCGGGACTAGGAACAGATACGCAGTATTTT

j_gene: TRBJ1-3
v_gene: TRBV7-9
abundance: few
d_gene: TRBD1
CDR3aa: CASSAWDRISGNTIYF
CDR3nt: TGTGCCAGCAGCGCCTGGGACAGGATCTCTGGAAACACCATATATTTT

j_gene: TRBJ2-7
v_gene: TRBV14
abundance: -
d_gene: -
CDR3aa: CASSHPGSYEQYF
CDR3nt: TGTGCCAGCAGCCACCCCGGGAGCTACGAGCAGTACTTC

j_gene: TRBJ2-1
v_gene: TRBV7-9
abundance: -
d_gene: TRBD2
CDR3aa: CASSLTALASRGGNEQFF
CDR3nt: TGTGCCAGCAGCTTAACGGCCCTGGCAAGCCGGGGGGGTAATGAGCAGTTCTTC

j_gene: TRBJ1-2
v_gene: TRBV2
abundance: once
d_gene: -
CDR3aa: CASREARGYTF
CDR3nt: TGTGCCAGCAGAGAGGCTAGAGGCTACACCTTC

j_gene: TRBJ1-4
v_gene: TRBV5-4
abundance: once
d_gene: TRBD1
CDR3aa: CASSLTGGDNEKLFF
CDR3nt: TGTGCCAGCAGCCTGACAGGGGGAGATAATGAAAAACTGTTTTTT

j_gene: TRBJ2-1
v_gene: TRBV28
abundance: -
d_gene: -
CDR3aa: CASSTYFGGTMPPHEQFF
CDR3nt: TGTGCCAGCAGTACCTACTTCGGGGGAACTATGCCTCCTCATGAGCAGTTCTTC

j_gene: TRBJ1-2
v_gene: TRBV13
abundance: -
d_gene: -
CDR3aa: CASSPGISKDYGYTF
CDR3nt: TGTGCCAGCAGCCCGGGGATTTCTAAGGACTATGGCTACACCTTC

j_gene: TRBJ2-5
v_gene: TRBV6-5
abundance: -
d_gene: -
CDR3aa: CASRAGQETQYF
CDR3nt: TGTGCCAGCAGGGCAGGCCAAGAGACCCAGTACTTC

j_gene: TRBJ2-2
v_gene: TRBV7-2
abundance: -
d_gene: -
CDR3aa: CASSPNTATGELFF
CDR3nt: TGTGCCAGCAGTCCAAATACAGCAACCGGGGAGCTGTTTTTT

j_gene: TRBJ1-4
v_gene: TRBV6-6
abundance: few
d_gene: TRBD1
CDR3aa: CASSVGTGNEKLFF
CDR3nt: TGTGCCAGCAGTGTCGGGACAGGGAATGAAAAACTGTTTTTT

j_gene: TRBJ2-5
v_gene: TRBV29-1
abundance: once
d_gene: TRBD2
CDR3aa: CSVESGRGAEETQYF
CDR3nt: TGCAGCGTTGAATCGGGGCGGGGGGCGGAAGAGACCCAGTACTTC

j_gene: TRBJ2-7
v_gene: TRBV6-5
abundance: -
d_gene: -
CDR3aa: CASIRGIGGYEQYF
CDR3nt: TGTGCCAGCATTCGTGGGATTGGAGGGTACGAGCAGTACTTC

j_gene: TRBJ1-6
v_gene: TRBV28
abundance: -
d_gene: -
CDR3aa: CASGSGDSPLHF
CDR3nt: TGTGCCAGTGGATCCGGGGATTCACCCCTCCACTTT

j_gene: TRBJ2-1
v_gene: TRBV5-1
abundance: many
d_gene: -
CDR3aa: CASALEQTSNEQFF
CDR3nt: TGCGCCAGCGCCCTGGAGCAGACGAGTAATGAGCAGTTCTTC

j_gene: TRBJ2-2
v_gene: TRBV15
abundance: -
d_gene: -
CDR3aa: CATSRDYGGQNVIGELFF
CDR3nt: TGTGCCACCAGCAGAGATTACGGGGGACAGAATGTGATCGGGGAGCTGTTTTTT

j_gene: TRBJ2-3
v_gene: TRBV2
abundance: -
d_gene: -
CDR3aa: CATRRTTSTDTQYF
CDR3nt: TGTGCCACACGTAGGACAACTAGCACAGATACGCAGTATTTT

j_gene: TRBJ1-5
v_gene: TRBV19
abundance: -
d_gene: -
CDR3aa: CASRQGFADQPQHF
CDR3nt: TGTGCCAGTAGACAGGGATTTGCCGATCAGCCCCAGCATTTT

j_gene: TRBJ1-5
v_gene: TRBV29-1
abundance: few
d_gene: -
CDR3aa: CSVVFGNQPQHF
CDR3nt: TGCAGCGTTGTATTTGGCAATCAGCCCCAGCATTTT

j_gene: TRBJ1-3
v_gene: TRBV6-1
abundance: -
d_gene: -
CDR3aa: CASSDGLLNTIYF
CDR3nt: TGTGCCAGCAGTGATGGACTCTTGAACACCATATATTTT

j_gene: TRBJ1-2
v_gene: TRBV7-9
abundance: -
d_gene: TRBD1
CDR3aa: CASSSGDRTNGYTF
CDR3nt: TGTGCCAGCAGCTCAGGGGACAGGACGAATGGCTACACCTTC

j_gene: TRBJ1-4
v_gene: TRBV5-1
abundance: -
d_gene: -
CDR3aa: CASSLVGEDEKLFF
CDR3nt: TGCGCCAGCAGCTTGGTGGGGGAGGATGAAAAACTGTTTTTT

j_gene: TRBJ2-1
v_gene: TRBV9
abundance: -
d_gene: TRBD1
CDR3aa: CASSVGGQGPYEQFF
CDR3nt: TGTGCCAGCAGCGTAGGGGGACAGGGTCCCTATGAGCAGTTCTTC

j_gene: TRBJ2-2
v_gene: TRBV18
abundance: -
d_gene: -
CDR3aa: CASSSGTLNTGELFF
CDR3nt: TGTGCCAGCTCATCCGGGACACTGAACACCGGGGAGCTGTTTTTT

j_gene: TRBJ1-3
v_gene: TRBV7-9
abundance: -
d_gene: TRBD1
CDR3aa: CASSLETGGGNTIYF
CDR3nt: TGTGCCAGCAGCCTTGAGACAGGGGGTGGAAACACCATATATTTT

j_gene: TRBJ2-1
v_gene: TRBV18
abundance: few
d_gene: TRBD2
CDR3aa: CASSTLGGVGENEQFF
CDR3nt: TGTGCCAGCTCAACCCTTGGGGGGGTTGGCGAGAATGAGCAGTTCTTC

j_gene: TRBJ1-1
v_gene: TRBV28
abundance: few
d_gene: -
CDR3aa: CASSPILDSSTEAFF
CDR3nt: TGTGCCAGCAGTCCGATATTAGACAGTTCCACTGAAGCTTTCTTT

j_gene: TRBJ1-6
v_gene: TRBV6-6
abundance: -
d_gene: -
CDR3aa: CAISAGSSPLHF
CDR3nt: TGTGCCATCAGCGCTGGGAGTTCACCCCTCCACTTT

j_gene: TRBJ2-5
v_gene: TRBV28
abundance: -
d_gene: -
CDR3aa: CASSSAGAQQETQYF
CDR3nt: TGTGCCAGCAGCTCCGCGGGGGCCCAACAAGAGACCCAGTACTTC

j_gene: TRBJ1-2
v_gene: TRBV15
abundance: -
d_gene: -
CDR3aa: CATSRERGAGGYTF
CDR3nt: TGTGCCACCAGCAGGGAACGGGGTGCGGGGGGCTACACCTTC

j_gene: TRBJ2-7
v_gene: TRBV5-1
abundance: -
d_gene: -
CDR3aa: CASSMTGRNEQYF
CDR3nt: TGCGCCAGCAGCATGACAGGGAGGAACGAGCAGTACTTC

j_gene: TRBJ2-3
v_gene: TRBV5-1
abundance: -
d_gene: -
CDR3aa: CASSPTSTRDTQYF
CDR3nt: TGCGCCAGCAGCCCTACTAGCACACGAGATACGCAGTATTTT

j_gene: TRBJ1-3
v_gene: TRBV25-1
abundance: -
d_gene: -
CDR3aa: CASSELGPAGTIYF
CDR3nt: TGTGCCAGCAGTGAATTAGGGCCAGCGGGCACCATATATTTT

j_gene: TRBJ1-6
v_gene: TRBV6-4
abundance: -
d_gene: -
CDR3aa: CASSQGRNSPLHF
CDR3nt: TGTGCCAGCAGCCAGGGTCGTAATTCACCCCTCCACTTT

j_gene: TRBJ2-3
v_gene: TRBV5-8
abundance: -
d_gene: TRBD1
CDR3aa: CASSRQDRAQYF
CDR3nt: TGTGCCAGCAGCCGACAAGACAGGGCGCAGTATTTT

j_gene: TRBJ1-6
v_gene: TRBV10-1
abundance: -
d_gene: -
CDR3aa: CASSVGGNSPLHF
CDR3nt: TGCGCCAGCAGTGTTGGGGGGAACTCACCCCTCCACTTT

j_gene: TRBJ2-1
v_gene: TRBV10-3
abundance: -
d_gene: -
CDR3aa: CAIRGVFDNEQFF
CDR3nt: TGTGCCATCAGAGGGGTATTTGACAATGAGCAGTTCTTC

j_gene: TRBJ2-1
v_gene: TRBV7-3
abundance: -
d_gene: -
CDR3aa: CASSLDNFNEQFF
CDR3nt: TGTGCCAGCAGCCTGGACAATTTTAATGAGCAGTTCTTC

j_gene: TRBJ2-5
v_gene: TRBV7-7
abundance: -
d_gene: -
CDR3aa: CASSLREGGGTQYF
CDR3nt: TGTGCCAGCAGCTTAAGAGAGGGAGGCGGGACCCAGTACTTC

j_gene: TRBJ1-1
v_gene: TRBV9
abundance: -
d_gene: -
CDR3aa: CASSVGGTTEAFF
CDR3nt: TGTGCCAGCAGCGTAGGCGGCACCACTGAAGCTTTCTTT

j_gene: TRBJ1-6
v_gene: TRBV25-1
abundance: -
d_gene: -
CDR3aa: CASSAQRGYNSPLHF
CDR3nt: TGTGCCAGCAGTGCACAAAGAGGGTATAATTCACCCCTCCACTTT

j_gene: TRBJ2-5
v_gene: TRBV5-4
abundance: -
d_gene: TRBD2
CDR3aa: CASSLPGGGQETQYF
CDR3nt: TGTGCCAGCAGCTTGCCGGGGGGAGGGCAAGAGACCCAGTACTTC

j_gene: TRBJ1-2
v_gene: TRBV20-1
abundance: -
d_gene: -
CDR3aa: CSARRDKGYTF
CDR3nt: TGCAGTGCCAGGCGGGATAAGGGCTACACCTTT

j_gene: TRBJ2-6
v_gene: TRBV29-1
abundance: -
d_gene: -
CDR3aa: CSVVIGAPSGANVLTF
CDR3nt: TGCAGCGTTGTGATAGGAGCCCCCTCTGGGGCCAACGTCCTGACTTTC

j_gene: TRBJ1-2
v_gene: TRBV6-1
abundance: -
d_gene: -
CDR3aa: CASSEMRGPYGYTF
CDR3nt: TGTGCCAGCAGTGAAATGCGGGGCCCCTATGGCTACACCTTC